What follows are 32 T cell receptor beta chains derived from one specimen sequenced in a study of blood T cell repertoires in COVID-19. Only in-frame clones appear in the TCRdb table, and some are missing; sequencing was by immunoSEQ multiplex PCR. The sample shows about 83,000 clones, around 86% of them seen only once. Material for sequencing was peripheral blood. Every receptor here comes from a man aged 50-60 years with active COVID-19.

This chain links TRBV24-1 with TRBJ1-1; D may be TRBD1 (5 bases). The CDR3 is 13 amino acids. Germline assignment: CDR1 KGHDR and CDR2 SFDVKD. V lost 7 bases and J lost 4, with 12 bases in between. CDR3 coding DNA: TGTGCCACCAGCCCGGGGGGAAGCACTGAAGCTTTCTTT. It specifies CATSPGGSTEAFF.

This chain links TRBV3-1 (or the pseudogene TRBV3-2) with TRBJ2-1, with D possibly TRBD2 on 5 matching bases. This CDR3 is built from 15 residues. CDR1 and CDR2 from the germline V gene are LGHDT and YNNKEL (reference sequence). The V end lost 2 bases, the J end lost 0 bases, and 8 bases lay between the germline ends. The CDR3 reads CASSQTRNSYNEQFF. For the CDR3, the DNA is TGTGCCAGCAGCCAAACTAGAAACTCCTACAATGAGCAGTTCTTC.

This clone was counted a few times. J is TRBJ1-2 and V is TRBV15; D is undetermined. V lost 1 base and J 5 bases, leaving 5 bases between the germline ends. This CDR3 has 12 amino acids. Germline V gives CDR1 LNHNV, CDR2 YYDKDF (reference sequence). The CDR3 DNA reads TGTGCCACCAGCAGAGGAGGATATGGCTACACCTTC. Translation gives CATSRGGYGYTF.

This chain joins TRBV15 and TRBJ1-5; D unclear. This CDR3 is built from 17 residues. V lost 1 base and J 0 bases, leaving 13 bases between the germline ends. Germline CDR1 and CDR2: LNHNV and YYDKDF (reference sequence). CDR3 protein: CATSRGEGGDSNQPQHF. Here the CDR3 DNA reads TGTGCCACCAGCAGAGGCGAGGGCGGGGATAGCAATCAGCCCCAGCATTTT.

This clone was seen ten or more times. The rearrangement joins TRBV24-1 to TRBJ2-7; the D is unclear. Germline assignment: CDR1 KGHDR and CDR2 SFDVKD. V was shortened by 4 bases and J by 4 bases, with 10 bases between the two germline ends. The CDR3 covers 13 residues. CDR3: CATSESVGYEQYF. The CDR3 nucleotides read TGTGCCACCAGTGAATCGGTCGGGTACGAGCAGTACTTC.

This sequence joins TRBV4-2 and TRBJ2-5, with 10 bases that match TRBD2. The CDR3 runs to 17 residues. V dropped 4 bases and J dropped 1; count of bases not matched to a gene: 9. The germline gives CDR1 LGHNA, CDR2 YNFKEQ. DNA of the CDR3: TGTGCCAGCAGCCGAAAGCGGGGGGGCCCGTTCCAAGAGACCCAGTACTTC. It is translated as CASSRKRGGPFQETQYF.

Only a few counts were recorded for this clone. The rearrangement joins TRBV4-2 to TRBJ1-3; D remains ambiguous. V lost 1 base, J lost 4 bases, and 20 bases lay in between. The CDR3 consists of 18 residues. CDR1 and CDR2 (germline): LGHNA, YNFKEQ. The CDR3 reads CASSQAPWTEAGGNTIYF. CDR3 coding DNA: TGTGCCAGCAGCCAAGCCCCGTGGACTGAAGCGGGAGGAAACACCATATATTTT.

This rearrangement joins TRBV29-1 to TRBJ1-2, with D unresolved. V was cut by 3 bases and J by 2 bases, with 4 bases left in between. Germline CDR1 reads SQVTM; CDR2 reads ANQGSEA. This CDR3 has 11 residues. Here the CDR3 DNA reads TGCAGCGTTGACAGAAACTATGGCTACACCTTC. Translation gives CSVDRNYGYTF. Full variable domain (outside the CDR3, taken from reference TRBV29-1 and TRBJ1-2): SAVISQKPSRDICQRGTSLTIQCQVDSQVTMMFWYRQQPGQSLTLIATANQGSEATYESGFVIDKFPISRPNLTFSTLTVSNMSPEDSSIYLCSVDRNYGYTFGSGTRLTVV.

V gene TRBV2 combines with J gene TRBJ2-2, with 7 bases aligning to TRBD1. The germline CDR1 and CDR2 sequences are SNHLY and FYNNEI. CDR3 length: 13 amino acids. V trimming: 6 bases; J trimming: 6 bases; junction bases outside the gene matches: 4. CDR3 sequence: CASRRQGSGELFF. The DNA for the CDR3 is TGTGCCAGCAGAAGACAGGGATCCGGGGAGCTGTTTTTT.

The chain links TRBV10-3 to TRBJ1-3; 8 nucleotides match TRBD1. V shed 8 bases and J 3 bases; nucleotides not matched to a gene: 6. This CDR3 has 14 amino acids. Per germline, CDR1 ENHRY and CDR2 SYGVKD. CDR3 loop: CAIEGTGSGNTIYF. CDR3 nucleotide sequence: TGTGCCATCGAGGGGACAGGCAGTGGAAACACCATATATTTT.

This chain links TRBV7-8 with TRBJ1-1; D ambiguous. V was cut by 5 bases and J by 1 base, with 14 bases left in between. The CDR3 covers 15 residues. CDR1 and CDR2 (germline): SGHVS, FQNEAQ. The CDR3, as DNA: TGTGCCAGCAGCCCTAGTCGGGGTAAGAACACTGAAGCTTTCTTT. It encodes CASSPSRGKNTEAFF.

This clone is a singleton in its sample. This chain links TRBV6-5 with TRBJ2-7, with no clear D. V was shortened by 0 bases and J by 2 bases, with 11 bases between the two germline ends. Per the germline V gene, CDR1 is MNHEY and CDR2 is SVGAGI. This CDR3 region has 15 residues. This chain's CDR3 is CASSYSPDTTYEQYF. CDR3 DNA sequence: TGTGCCAGCAGTTACTCGCCGGATACTACCTACGAGCAGTACTTC.

J is TRBJ2-1 and V is TRBV28, with D perhaps TRBD2 (5 bases). Trimming stripped 6 bases from V and 2 bases from J, with 11 bases between. The germline CDR1 and CDR2 sequences are MDHEN and SYDVKM. The CDR3 loop spans 14 amino acids. The chain's CDR3 is CASSFSGAYNEQFF. The CDR3 nucleotides are TGTGCCAGCAGCTTCAGCGGAGCCTACAATGAGCAGTTCTTC.

The rearrangement links TRBV28 to TRBJ2-7; 7 bases fit TRBD1. The CDR3 spans 15 residues. The junction had 9 bases not matched to a gene; V was cut back by 5 bases and J by 2 bases. Germline V gene data show CDR1 as MDHEN and CDR2 as SYDVKM. The CDR3 protein is CASSHGTDLTYEQYF. CDR3 bases: TGTGCCAGCAGTCACGGGACAGACCTTACCTACGAGCAGTACTTC.

This clone was observed a handful of times. This chain uses TRBV6-2 or TRBV6-3 with TRBJ2-7; D ambiguous. V gave up 5 bases and J gave up 2 bases, with 10 bases separating them. The germline CDR1 and CDR2 sequences are MNHEY and SVGEGT. The CDR3 has 13 residues. This CDR3 is CASSAALTYEQYF. In nucleotides, the CDR3 is TGTGCCAGCAGTGCGGCTCTAACCTACGAGCAGTACTTC.

This chain links TRBV9 with TRBJ1-1, with D unresolved. Germline CDR1 is SGDLS and CDR2 is YYNGEE. The CDR3 loop spans 15 amino acids. The V and J ends lost 2 bases and 0 bases respectively, with 11 bases between them. The CDR3 coding sequence is TGTGCCAGCAGCGTGGAGAATGAGATGAACACTGAAGCTTTCTTT. Protein sequence: CASSVENEMNTEAFF.

This rearrangement joins TRBV11-2 to TRBJ1-4, with 7 bases that match TRBD1. CDR3 size: 17 residues. V shed 1 base, J shed 7 bases, and the junction held 12 bases outside the gene matches. The germline gives CDR1 SGHAT, CDR2 FQNNGV. The CDR3 nucleotides read TGTGCCAGCAGCTTAGCCCCCACAGGGGTAGGTGGTGAAAAACTGTTTTTT. Protein product: CASSLAPTGVGGEKLFF.

The genes are TRBV10-3 and TRBJ2-1; 10 bases fit TRBD2. In germline, CDR1 is ENHRY, CDR2 SYGVKD. CDR3 length: 15 amino acids. Losses at the gene ends were 3 bases for V and 13 bases for J; bases not matched to a gene: 12. The CDR3 nucleotides read TGTGCCATCAGTGACTCTCGACTAGCGGGTGGTCTCCAGTTCTTC. Its translation: CAISDSRLAGGLQFF.

This rearrangement joins TRBV9 to TRBJ1-1; 9 bases are shared with TRBD1. The CDR3 loop spans 14 amino acids. Germline-derived CDR1 and CDR2 are SGDLS and YYNGEE. The trim removed 3 bases at V and 2 bases at J, leaving 2 bases unmatched. As DNA, the CDR3 is TGTGCCAGCAGCGCCACAGGGGGCAACACTGAAGCTTTCTTT. It encodes CASSATGGNTEAFF.

CDR3 in amino acids: CASSLYRGRGFENQPQHF. In DNA, the CDR3 is TGTGCCAGCAGCTTGTACAGGGGAAGGGGATTTGAAAATCAGCCCCAGCATTTT. This chain uses TRBV7-2 with TRBJ1-5; 7 bases are shared with TRBD1. Trimming took 3 bases from V and 4 from J; bases not matched to a gene: 15. CDR3 length: 18 residues. From germline, CDR1 is SGHTA and CDR2 FQGNSA.

The J gene is TRBJ2-7, the V gene TRBV3-1 (or the pseudogene TRBV3-2), with D tentatively TRBD2 (7 bases). In germline, CDR1 is LGHDT, CDR2 YNNKEL (reference sequence). The V end was cut by 5 bases, the J end by 5 bases, with 16 bases between. The CDR3 covers 14 residues. The CDR3 DNA reads TGTGCCAGCAGCTTCCGGAGAGGGGGGGACGAGCAGTACTTC. Its protein is CASSFRRGGDEQYF.

The chain couples TRBV6-6 to TRBJ2-2, with 9 positions matching TRBD1. The germline V gene has CDR1 MNHNY and CDR2 SVGAGI (reference sequence). The CDR3 is made up of 15 amino acids. The junction had 7 bases not matched to a gene; V was cut back by 6 bases and J by 5 bases. In nucleotides, the CDR3 is TGTGCCAGCAGCTTCATACAGGGGGCTACCGGGGAGCTGTTTTTT. It specifies CASSFIQGATGELFF.

The chain links TRBV3-1 (or the pseudogene TRBV3-2) to TRBJ2-6; TRBD1 is a possible D gene (5 bases). Germline V gene data show CDR1 as LGHDT and CDR2 as YNNKEL (reference sequence). V was pared by 1 base and J by 4 bases, with 20 bases between. This CDR3 is built from 19 residues. CDR3 DNA sequence: TGTGCCAGCAGCCAAGGTCAGACAGCTTGCTCTGTGGGGGCCAACGTCCTGACTTTC. Translation gives CASSQGQTACSVGANVLTF.

The CDR3 protein is CASSRDPANRGVGTEAFF. CDR3 nucleotides: TGTGCCAGCAGCCGCGACCCCGCAAACAGGGGAGTTGGGACTGAAGCTTTCTTT. J is TRBJ1-1 and V is TRBV4-2; 7 bases align to TRBD1. This CDR3 is 18 amino acids long. V was pared by 4 bases and J by 5 bases, with 19 bases of the junction left unmatched. The germline CDR1 and CDR2 sequences are LGHNA and YNFKEQ.

V gene TRBV28 combines with J gene TRBJ1-2; the D gene is possibly TRBD1 (5 bases). This CDR3 has 13 amino acids. Germline V gene sequence: CDR1 MDHEN, CDR2 SYDVKM. Trimming shortened V by 8 bases and J by 7 bases, and 17 bases separated the two germline ends. This chain's CDR3 is CASAKQVPGGYTF. The DNA for the CDR3 is TGTGCCAGCGCAAAACAGGTCCCGGGTGGCTACACCTTC.

The rearrangement uses TRBV28 and TRBJ2-3, with 8 bases matching TRBD2. The CDR3 has 16 amino acids. The V gene end was trimmed by 5 bases and the J gene end by 2 bases; junction bases not matched to a gene: 9. In germline, CDR1 is MDHEN, CDR2 SYDVKM. The CDR3, as DNA: TGTGCCAGCAGTCCCCTTGCGGGGGGTTCCACAGATACGCAGTATTTT. Amino acids: CASSPLAGGSTDTQYF.

V is TRBV24-1 and J is TRBJ2-1; 7 bases align to TRBD2. The CDR3 extends over 15 amino acids. V gave up 5 bases and J gave up 0 bases; unmatched junction bases: 3. Germline CDR1 and CDR2: KGHDR and SFDVKD. Written as DNA, the CDR3 is TGTGCCACCAGTGTTCGCGGGAGCTCCTACAATGAGCAGTTCTTC. Protein: CATSVRGSSYNEQFF.

V and J are TRBV7-2 and TRBJ1-4; 8 bases are shared with TRBD1. Germline CDR1 is SGHTA and CDR2 is FQGNSA. V was pared by 3 bases and J by 4 bases, with 4 bases of the junction left unmatched. This CDR3 is 15 amino acids long. CDR3 protein: CASSFDRGGNEKLFF. DNA for the CDR3: TGTGCCAGCAGCTTCGACAGGGGAGGTAATGAAAAACTGTTTTTT.

In nucleotides, the CDR3 is TGTGCCAGCAGCTTTCAGGGGAATCCCTACGAGCAGTACTTC. Translated, it gives CASSFQGNPYEQYF. The chain combines TRBV5-4 with TRBJ2-7; weak D call: TRBD1 (6 bases). Germline V gene lookup returns CDR1 SGHNT and CDR2 YYREEE (reference sequence). The CDR3 totals 14 residues. The germline V and J ends were trimmed by 2 bases and 2 bases, with 11 bases remaining between them.

The chain employs TRBV5-1 and TRBJ2-7; a weak D match, TRBD1 (6 bases). The length of the CDR3 is 14 residues. V gave up 4 bases and J gave up 4 bases, with 15 bases separating them. CDR1 SGHRS and CDR2 YFSETQ come from the germline V gene. The CDR3 loop is CASSPIQGAYEQYF. The CDR3 DNA reads as TGCGCCAGCAGCCCTATACAGGGTGCTTACGAGCAGTACTTC.

The DNA for the CDR3 is TGTGCCAGCAGTTACTCGTCCGCTAGCGGGAGGGCCGAATTGGTCAAAAACATTCAGTACTTC. It codes for CASSYSSASGRAELVKNIQYF. The chain is built from TRBV6-2 or TRBV6-3 and TRBJ2-4; TRBD2 matches at 12 bases. Germline CDR1 and CDR2: MNHEY and SVGEGT. The V gene end was trimmed by 0 bases and the J gene end by 3 bases; junction bases not matched to a gene: 15. The CDR3 runs 21 residues.

A single count supports this clone. This rearrangement joins TRBV5-6 to TRBJ2-1; D may be TRBD2 (5 bases). The CDR3 loop spans 14 amino acids. The germline gives CDR1 SGHDT, CDR2 YYEEEE. The ends were cut back, 3 bases at V and 8 bases at J, with 15 bases in the middle. The chain's CDR3 is CASSSGGLGDEQFF. For the CDR3, the DNA is TGTGCCAGCAGCTCTGGAGGCCTCGGGGATGAGCAGTTCTTC. Filled out from reference TRBV5-6 and TRBJ2-1, the complete variable domain reads DAGVTQSPTHLIKTRGQQVTLRCSPKSGHDTVSWYQQALGQGPQFIFQYYEEEERQRGNFPDRFSGHQFPNYSSELNVNALLLGDSALYLCASSSGGLGDEQFFGPGTRLTVL.